These T cell receptor beta chains were read from a single sample in a study of T cell responses to AZD1222 COVID-19 vaccine. Profiling relied on immunoSEQ multiplex PCR, and the TCRdb table lists in-frame clones only, not all of them. The profile shows over 120,000 clones, roughly 87% of them singletons. Sequences were derived from peripheral blood, sampled 28 days after the second AZD1222 dose. The receptor set was obtained from an adult who received the AZD1222 COVID-19 vaccine. Each CDR3 is given with its conserved first and last residue. D genes are given only for firm matches. Clone size is shown for a subset of rows, as once, few, many or a class of expanded clone.

V gene	D gene	clone size	J gene	CDR3 protein	CDR3 DNA
TRBV9	NA	NA	TRBJ1-1	CASTPRGASTEAFF	TGTGCCAGCACCCCTAGGGGGGCTTCCACTGAAGCTTTCTTT
TRBV10-3	NA	NA	TRBJ1-6	CAISESYRVNNSPLHF	TGTGCCATCAGTGAGTCGTACAGGGTTAATAATTCACCCCTCCACTTT
TRBV7-2	NA	NA	TRBJ2-5	CASSRTGGIQETQYF	TGTGCCAGCAGCCGTACTGGGGGGATCCAAGAGACCCAGTACTTC
TRBV5-6	TRBD1	once	TRBJ1-1	CASSLGTGVFGAFF	TGTGCCAGCAGCTTGGGGACAGGGGTATTTGGAGCTTTCTTT
TRBV5-8	NA	NA	TRBJ1-5	CASGDTGNQPQHF	TGTGCCAGCGGAGATACGGGCAATCAGCCCCAGCATTTT
TRBV4-2	NA	NA	TRBJ2-5	CASSQGQGNSETQYF	TGTGCCAGCAGCCAAGGTCAGGGGAACAGCGAGACCCAGTACTTC
TRBV6-5	TRBD1	NA	TRBJ1-6	CASHWTGANSWPLHF	TGTGCCAGCCATTGGACAGGGGCTAATTCTTGGCCCCTCCACTTT
TRBV19	NA	NA	TRBJ1-5	CASSIGQSREPQHF	TGTGCCAGTAGTATTGGACAGAGCAGGGAGCCCCAGCATTTT
TRBV6-5	TRBD2	NA	TRBJ2-2	CASSVAGEGTGELFF	TGTGCCAGCAGCGTAGCGGGAGAGGGTACCGGGGAGCTGTTTTTT
TRBV5-4	NA	NA	TRBJ2-5	CASSLMSQETQYF	TGTGCCAGCAGTCTGATGTCTCAAGAGACCCAGTACTTC
TRBV6-5	TRBD1	NA	TRBJ1-1	CASSTGTGSTEAFF	TGTGCCAGCAGTACCGGGACAGGGAGCACTGAAGCTTTCTTT
TRBV6-2/TRBV6-3	NA	few	TRBJ1-5	CASSPTENQPQHF	TGTGCCAGCAGCCCGACCGAGAATCAGCCCCAGCATTTT
TRBV7-2	NA	NA	TRBJ2-1	CASSLTAGFSAAYNEQFF	TGTGCCAGCAGCTTAACGGCCGGGTTTTCGGCAGCCTACAATGAGCAGTTCTTC
TRBV6-1	TRBD1	NA	TRBJ1-3	CASSEAPPGQISSGNTIYF	TGTGCCAGCAGTGAAGCACCTCCGGGACAGATCAGCTCTGGAAACACCATATATTTT
TRBV6-5	NA	NA	TRBJ1-1	CASSYQGIGTEAFF	TGTGCCAGCAGTTACCAGGGTATTGGCACTGAAGCTTTCTTT
TRBV30	NA	NA	TRBJ1-5	CAWSGQSNQPQHF	TGTGCCTGGAGCGGACAGAGCAATCAGCCCCAGCATTTT
TRBV7-9	TRBD2	NA	TRBJ2-1	CASSRTSVVGEQFF	TGTGCCAGCAGCCGGACTAGCGTTGTAGGTGAGCAGTTCTTC
TRBV3-1/TRBV3-2	NA	NA	TRBJ2-5	CASSPGETQYF	TGTGCCAGCAGCCCCGGGGAGACCCAGTACTTC